The entry below gives a single T cell receptor (beta chain) sequence along with its context. This clone was seen a single time. It has no known antigen specificity. No base qualities exist here, and no much larger clone lies one base off it. The immunoSEQ Assay was used to sequence TCRbeta CDR3 regions. After extraction, genomic DNA underwent amplification by bias-controlled multiplex PCR, followed by high-throughput sequencing. For the original study's pipeline: Collapsing and filtering of sequences were performed to quantify the absolute abundance of each unique TCRbeta CDR3 region. T cell fraction was estimated by normalizing TCRbeta template counts to usable DNA, which was measured by amplifying reference genes present in all nucleated cells. Repertoire TCRs were annotated as SARS-CoV-2-specific by exact matching of V gene, CDR3 amino acid sequence and J gene to a known reactive TCR set. The reference SARS-CoV-2 TCR set came from MIRA and was filtered for enrichment in COVID-19-positive ImmuneCODE repertoires, removing public or cross-reactive TCRs. Drawing on the MIRA antigens, annotated TCRs were analysed further at the level of specific ORF or position within ORF. Breadth was defined as the number of annotated unique rearrangements divided by the total number of unique productive rearrangements, and depth was defined as the summed frequency of the annotated unique rearrangements. Group comparisons of TCR breadth used two-sided Wilcoxon rank-sum tests. TCRdb limited this immuneACCESS table to in-frame rearrangements with V and J called. A share of clones is missing; checked studies link under half to unresolved V genes, and the rest is unexplained. V, J and clone size are those of that table, while D and trimming were read from the DNA. For this sample there are 500,000 or so clones; 85% to 90% appear just once. Approximately 2.5% of the sample is held by the ten biggest clonotypes.

This sample is drawn from a study of Ad26.COV2.S vaccination and SARS-CoV-2 variants (dated by TCRdb to about 2021). For the study in its entirety: Vaccine-arm donors came from COV1001, a multicentre, randomized, double-blind, placebo-controlled phase I-IIa trial of Ad26.COV2.S in healthy adults. Ad26.COV2.S was administered intramuscularly at a dose of 5x10^10 or 1x10^11 viral particles, either as one shot or as two shots given 56 days apart. Trial participants were randomized into five groups of five: low-dose or high-dose Ad26.COV2.S given once or twice, or placebo on both occasions. Investigators remained blinded to trial group allocation during experiments and outcome assessment. The TCR-sequenced set comprised approximately 32 samples: around 20 Ad26.COV2.S vaccine recipients, 5 placebo recipients and 8 SARS-CoV-2 convalescent individuals. Sequencing of the TCRbeta repertoire served to evaluate the specificity and breadth of SARS-CoV-2-reactive T cell receptors following Ad26.COV2.S vaccination. Broader findings and caveats from the paper: The study was not powered for comparison of responses between vaccine doses or regimens. Substantial breadth of spike-specific CD8+ and CD4+ T cell responses was reported after vaccination. It was noted by the authors that total T cell responses may have been underestimated by the TCR breadth and depth analyses. Comparable non-spike TCR breadth was observed between vaccine and placebo recipients, consistent with only spike being contained in the vaccine. Higher spike-specific TCR breadth was observed in Ad26.COV2.S recipients than in placebo recipients (P = 0.0014).

Trimming takes 2 bases from V and 4 bases from J, and the germline ends sit 12 bases apart. The CDR3 contains 15 residues, cysteine and phenylalanine counted. CDR3 DNA is the only sequence kept; it has 45 bases, read in frame from the first base. CDR1 and CDR2 are drawn from the germline V gene: MDHEN, SYDVKM. The treatment or condition label on this specimen signifies: 15 to 20 received Ad26.COV2.S at low or high dose, single or two shots; roughly five received placebo; per-sample allocation not given. For vaccine and placebo recipients, the sequenced repertoires came from samples collected on day 63 after the first injection. Cohort 1b enrolled about two dozen adults aged 18-55 years at a single site in Boston, USA, between 29 July and 7 August 2020. Ad26.COV2.S was a replication-incompetent adenovirus type 26 vector that expressed a prefusion-stabilized SARS-CoV-2 spike protein derived from the original Wuhan strain.

The TCR was taken from a person aged 18-65 years who received the Ad26.COV2.S COVID-19 vaccine or a placebo. Recombination joined TRBV28 with TRBJ1-5; no confident D gene assignment can be made. The source was peripheral blood, collected in a trial of Ad26.COV2.S vaccine versus placebo. The nucleotide sequence reads TGTGCCAGCAGTTTAAGAATCGGGGAGAATCAGCCCCAGCATTTT. Its coded protein is CASSLRIGENQPQHF.